The rows below give T cell receptor beta chains drawn from one sample of a study of shared clonotypes between healthy human individuals. Only in-frame clones appear in the TCRdb table, and some are missing; sequencing was by immunoSEQ multiplex PCR. This sample has roughly 400,000 clones, with about 97% found just once. Sequencing was done on a sample of memory CD8+ T cells sorted from blood. The receptors derive from a man aged 25-45 years in good health. Each CDR3 is given with its conserved first and last residue. A D gene is named only where the DNA matches it firmly. Size tells how often a clone was seen (once, few, many) or the class of an expanded clone, and some rows leave it out.

J gene | V gene | D gene | clone size | CDR3 DNA | CDR3 protein
TRBJ2-1 | TRBV27 | TRBD2 | NA | TGTGCCAGCAAGACTAGCGGGAGTTTTTCCTACAATGAGCAGTTCTTC | CASKTSGSFSYNEQFF
TRBJ2-7 | TRBV20-1 | NA | once | TGCAGTGCTAGACGATATGAGCAGTACTTC | CSARRYEQYF
TRBJ1-2 | TRBV28 | NA | NA | TGTGCCAGCAGTTTATACCAGGGATCGGCTAACTATGGCTACACCTTC | CASSLYQGSANYGYTF
TRBJ2-4 | TRBV27 | NA | once | TGTGCCAGCAGTTGGAAAAACATTCAGTACTTC | CASSWKNIQYF
TRBJ1-3 | TRBV4-1 | NA | NA | TGCGCCAGCAGCGCCCTAGGGATGTCTGGAAACACCATATATTTT | CASSALGMSGNTIYF
TRBJ2-7 | TRBV28 | NA | NA | TGTGCCAGCAGTTTAGGTCTGGATTACGAGCAGTACTTC | CASSLGLDYEQYF
TRBJ1-5 | TRBV30 | NA | once | TGTGCCTGGAGCCCCGGGACACCCAATCAGCCCCAGCATTTT | CAWSPGTPNQPQHF
TRBJ2-7 | TRBV19 | TRBD1 | NA | TGTGCCAGTAGAATAACAGGGGGCGAAACCTACGAGCAGTACTTC | CASRITGGETYEQYF
TRBJ2-7 | TRBV13 | NA | NA | TGTGCCAGCAGCGCGAAACTAGGAGAGCAGTACTTC | CASSAKLGEQYF
TRBJ2-5 | TRBV7-6 | NA | once | TGTGCCAGCAGCTCGGGGGCGGTGGAGACCCAGTACTTC | CASSSGAVETQYF
TRBJ1-6 | TRBV20-1 | NA | NA | TGCAGTGCTAGAGTTCCACGGGGAATACACTTT | CSARVPRGIHF
TRBJ1-1 | TRBV6-5 | NA | NA | TGTGCCAGCAGTTACACAGGGTCTGAAGCTTTCTTT | CASSYTGSEAFF